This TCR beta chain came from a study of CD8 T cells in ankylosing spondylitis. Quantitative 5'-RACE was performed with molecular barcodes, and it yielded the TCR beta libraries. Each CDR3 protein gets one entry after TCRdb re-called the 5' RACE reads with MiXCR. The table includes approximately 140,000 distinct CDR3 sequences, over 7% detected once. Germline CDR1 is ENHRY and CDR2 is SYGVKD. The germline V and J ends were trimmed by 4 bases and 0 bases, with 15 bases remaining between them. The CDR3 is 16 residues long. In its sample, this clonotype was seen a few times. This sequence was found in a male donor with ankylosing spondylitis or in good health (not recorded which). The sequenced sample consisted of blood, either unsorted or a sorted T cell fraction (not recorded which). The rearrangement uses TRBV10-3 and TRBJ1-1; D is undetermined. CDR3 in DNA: TGTGCCATCAGTGCGGAGTACGGTCTTATGAACACTGAAGCTTTCTTT. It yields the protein CAISAEYGLMNTEAFF.